These 18 T cell receptor beta chains share one sample of origin, sequenced in a study of T cells in Graves' hyperthyroidism and ophthalmopathy. Amplification targeted TCR beta CDR3 regions from RNA transcripts. The study used the HTBI primer set for a first-round RT-PCR of the TCR CDR3. TCRdb reprocessed the multiplex PCR reads with MiXCR, giving one entry per CDR3 protein. The data show 340,000 or so distinct CDR3 sequences, with over 15% seen just once and about half held by the top ten. The sequencing sample was made of blood. The receptors derive from a woman aged 45-59 years with Graves' hyperthyroidism.

This clonotype has at least ten counts. The chain uses TRBV2 and TRBJ2-5; 9 bases map to TRBD2. The CDR3 totals 15 residues. V gave up 1 base and J gave up 5 bases; unmatched junction bases: 5. From germline, CDR1 is SNHLY and CDR2 FYNNEI. The CDR3: CASSEGAGGTETQYF. CDR3 DNA: TGTGCCAGCAGTGAAGGGGCGGGAGGGACGGAGACCCAGTACTTC.

Ten or more counts support this clonotype. This rearrangement joins TRBV30 to TRBJ2-5, with 7 bases matching TRBD1. Unmatched junction bases numbered 11, after V lost 5 bases and J lost 5 bases. The germline gives CDR1 GTSNPN, CDR2 SVGIG (reference sequence). The CDR3 runs to 14 residues. The CDR3 region is CAWGGEGAVETQYF. The CDR3 nucleotides are TGTGCCTGGGGGGGAGAGGGGGCGGTTGAGACCCAGTACTTC.

V is TRBV6-1 and J is TRBJ1-1, with TRBD1 as a possible D gene (6 bases). Germline V gene data show CDR1 as MNHNS and CDR2 as SASEGT. The V end lost 6 bases, the J end lost 3 bases, and 14 bases lay between the germline ends. This CDR3 has 14 residues. In DNA, the CDR3 is TGTGCCAGCAGGAAGCGGGACATAGACACTGAAGCTTTCTTT. It codes for CASRKRDIDTEAFF.

This clonotype was seen repeatedly, ten times or more. The chain is built from TRBV30 and TRBJ2-1, with D perhaps given as TRBD1 or TRBD2 (5 bases each). V was clipped by 4 bases and J by 3 bases, with 10 bases between them. Germline V lookup: CDR1 GTSNPN, CDR2 SVGIG (reference sequence). The CDR3 is 13 residues long. The CDR3: CAWTRGFYNEQFF. The CDR3 nucleotides are TGTGCCTGGACGAGGGGTTTCTACAATGAGCAGTTCTTC. The whole variable domain, remainder taken from reference TRBV30 and TRBJ2-1, is SQTIHQWPATLVQPVGSPLSLECTVEGTSNPNLYWYRQAAGRGLQLLFYSVGIGQISSEVPQNLSASRPQDRQFILSSKKLLLSDSGFYLCAWTRGFYNEQFFGPGTRLTVL.

This clonotype was counted many times. CDR3 DNA: TGTGCCTGGGCATCTACTGACATGAACACTGAAGCTTTCTTT. This sequence encodes CAWASTDMNTEAFF. The chain carries TRBV30 and TRBJ1-1; no definite D call. V was pared by 5 bases and J by 0 bases, with 13 bases between. CDR1 GTSNPN and CDR2 SVGIG come from the germline V gene (reference sequence). This CDR3 has 14 residues. The full variable domain, in which reference TRBV30 and TRBJ1-1 provide the parts outside the CDR3, is SQTIHQWPATLVQPVGSPLSLECTVEGTSNPNLYWYRQAAGRGLQLLFYSVGIGQISSEVPQNLSASRPQDRQFILSSKKLLLSDSGFYLCAWASTDMNTEAFFGQGTRLTVV.

The chain couples TRBV7-9 to TRBJ2-2; D is unresolved. Looked up from germline, CDR1 is SEHNR and CDR2 is FQNEAQ (reference sequence). Trimming took off 1 base at V and 4 bases at J, with 4 bases between the two ends. The CDR3 contains 13 residues. In DNA, the CDR3 is TGTGCCAGCAGCTTAGAGAGCACCGGGGAGCTGTTTTTT. Protein: CASSLESTGELFF.

This rearrangement joins TRBV27 to TRBJ2-3; D is perhaps TRBD2 (6 bases). CDR1 is MNHEY, CDR2 SMNVEV, per germline (reference sequence). Trimming took off 5 bases at V and 0 bases at J, with 12 bases between the two ends. CDR3 length: 15 residues. The CDR3 DNA reads TGTGCCAGCAGTCCCCTAGCGAAGAGCACAGATACGCAGTATTTT. The encoded protein is CASSPLAKSTDTQYF.

This clonotype was picked up a small number of times. A much bigger clone sits one base away, suggesting this may be a read error. The genes are TRBV2 and TRBJ1-5, with TRBD1 matching over 11 bases. This CDR3 comprises 16 residues. Germline V gene lookup returns CDR1 SNHLY and CDR2 FYNNEI. After removal of 1 base from V and 5 bases from J, the junction contained 4 bases not matched to a gene. The CDR3 DNA reads TGTGCCAGCAGTGAAGACTCGGGACAGGGGGATCAGCCCCAGCATTTT. Its translation is CASSEDSGQGDQPQHF.

The chain carries TRBV7-6 and TRBJ1-4; TRBD1 might be the D (5 bases). Germline lookup yields CDR1 SGHVS and CDR2 FNYEAQ. The CDR3 runs 18 residues. With 2 bases removed from V and 5 bases from J, the gap between germline ends came to 21 bases. The CDR3: CASSLNGAGLPLNEKLFF. DNA for the CDR3: TGTGCCAGCAGCTTAAACGGCGCAGGGCTCCCCTTGAATGAAAAACTGTTTTTT.

This chain links TRBV28 with TRBJ2-3, with D tentatively TRBD1 (5 bases). Trimming left V 6 bases short and J 0 bases short, with 16 bases between. The CDR3 is 16 residues long. Germline-derived CDR1 and CDR2 are MDHEN and SYDVKM. As DNA, the CDR3 is TGTGCCAGCAGCCCCGGACACATACTTAGCACAGATACGCAGTATTTT. The encoded protein is CASSPGHILSTDTQYF.

This clonotype was counted many times. The chain employs TRBV11-1 and TRBJ1-1, with 10 bases identical to TRBD1. CDR3 length: 18 amino acids. Germline assignment: CDR1 SGHAT and CDR2 FQDESV (reference sequence). After removal of 3 bases from V and 3 bases from J, the junction contained 13 bases not matched to a gene. The CDR3 DNA reads as TGTGCCAGCAGCTTGCGGGACAGGGGAAGGAAGACGGACACTGAAGCTTTCTTT. Its protein is CASSLRDRGRKTDTEAFF.

This clonotype was observed a few times. The chain joins TRBV28 to TRBJ2-5; D is perhaps TRBD1 (6 bases). The CDR3 spans 14 residues. CDR1 is MDHEN, CDR2 SYDVKM, per germline. V was pared by 6 bases and J by 3 bases, with 14 bases between. The CDR3 coding sequence is TGTGCCAGCAGCCCCGGACAGCAGGAAGAGACCCAGTACTTC. Protein sequence: CASSPGQQEETQYF.

This clonotype has only a few counts. V gene TRBV11-2 combines with J gene TRBJ2-7; the match to TRBD1 covers 7 bases. J was trimmed by 2 bases and V by 6 bases; bases with no gene match: 7. The CDR3 extends over 14 amino acids. The germline V gene encodes CDR1 SGHAT and CDR2 FQNNGV. This CDR3 is CASSYRDRAYEQYF. The CDR3 bases are TGTGCCAGCAGTTACCGGGACAGAGCCTACGAGCAGTACTTC.

Many counts were recorded for this clonotype. This chain joins TRBV7-2 and TRBJ2-3, with 12 bases fitting TRBD2. The length of the CDR3 is 18 residues. Trimming cost V 5 bases and J 3 bases; bases outside gene matches: 12. Germline lookup yields CDR1 SGHTA and CDR2 FQGNSA. CDR3 bases: TGTGCCAGCAGCCGCGATCTAGCGGGAGGGCCTGGAACAGATACGCAGTATTTT. It is translated as CASSRDLAGGPGTDTQYF.

The chain carries TRBV9 and TRBJ2-3, with 10 bases identical to TRBD2. V lost 0 bases, J lost 6 bases, and 7 bases stayed unmatched. This CDR3 contains 16 residues. Per germline, CDR1 SGDLS and CDR2 YYNGEE. The CDR3 bases are TGTGCCAGCAGCGTAGAATCGAGCGGGGGGGCTGATACGCAGTATTTT. It yields the protein CASSVESSGGADTQYF.

The chain recombines TRBV4-1 with TRBJ2-1, with 10 positions matching TRBD1. The V gene end was trimmed by 0 bases and the J gene end by 5 bases; junction bases not matched to a gene: 10. CDR1 is MGHRA and CDR2 is YSYEKL in the germline V gene. The CDR3 is made up of 18 amino acids. The CDR3 spells CASSQDIVLGQGNNEQFF. The CDR3 coding sequence is TGCGCCAGCAGCCAAGATATAGTATTGGGACAGGGGAACAATGAGCAGTTCTTC.

In this sample, this clonotype turned up many times. The chain joins TRBV3-1 to TRBJ1-1; D ambiguous. Deletions cut 4 bases from V and 1 base from J, with 10 bases between. Germline V gene sequence: CDR1 LGHDT, CDR2 YNNKEL (reference sequence). CDR3 length equals 14 residues. CDR3 residues: CASSPGHGNTEAFF. The DNA for the CDR3 is TGTGCCAGCAGCCCCGGCCATGGGAACACTGAAGCTTTCTTT.

The chain has TRBV12-3 or TRBV12-4 and TRBJ1-2; possible D gene TRBD1, 5 bases. The ends were cut back, 5 bases at V and 5 bases at J, with 9 bases in the middle. CDR3 size: 12 residues. CDR3 DNA sequence: TGTGCCAGCAGTGGGGGGTGGTATGGCTACACCTTC. Translated: CASSGGWYGYTF.